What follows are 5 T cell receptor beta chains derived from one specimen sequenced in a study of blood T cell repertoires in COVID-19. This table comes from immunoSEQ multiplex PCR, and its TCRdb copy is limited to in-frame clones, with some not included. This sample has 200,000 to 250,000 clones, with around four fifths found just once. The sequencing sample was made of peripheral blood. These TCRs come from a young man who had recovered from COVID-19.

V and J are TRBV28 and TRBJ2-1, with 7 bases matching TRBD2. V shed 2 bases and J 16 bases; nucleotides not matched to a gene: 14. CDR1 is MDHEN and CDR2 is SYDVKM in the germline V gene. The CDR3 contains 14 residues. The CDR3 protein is CASSLGWSGERKFF. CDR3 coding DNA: TGTGCCAGCAGTTTAGGGTGGAGCGGGGAAAGGAAATTCTTC.

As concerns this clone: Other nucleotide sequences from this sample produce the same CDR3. The CDR3 nucleotides are TGTGCCAGCAGCCCGACAGGGTACGAGCAGTACTTC. As protein: CASSPTGYEQYF. V and J are TRBV12-3 or TRBV12-4 and TRBJ2-7; 7 nucleotides align to TRBD1. With 6 bases clipped from V and 4 bases from J, the junction kept 3 bases outside the gene matches. The CDR3 spans 12 residues.

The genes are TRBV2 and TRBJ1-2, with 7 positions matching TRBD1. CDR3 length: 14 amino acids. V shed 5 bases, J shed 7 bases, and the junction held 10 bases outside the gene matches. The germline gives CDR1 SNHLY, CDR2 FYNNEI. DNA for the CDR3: TGTGCCAGCAGTTCACAGGGGCCCGCTGGTGGCTACACCTTC. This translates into CASSSQGPAGGYTF. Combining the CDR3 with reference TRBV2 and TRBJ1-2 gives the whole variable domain EPEVTQTPSHQVTQMGQEVILRCVPISNHLYFYWYRQILGQKVEFLVSFYNNEISEKSEIFDDQFSVERPDGSNFTLKIRSTKLEDSAMYFCASSSQGPAGGYTFGSGTRLTVV.

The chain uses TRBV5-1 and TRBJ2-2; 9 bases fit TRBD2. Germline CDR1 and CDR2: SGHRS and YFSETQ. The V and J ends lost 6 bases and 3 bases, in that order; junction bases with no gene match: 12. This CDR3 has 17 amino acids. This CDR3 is CASNPTLAGVDTGELFF. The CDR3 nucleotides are TGCGCCAGCAACCCAACCTTAGCGGGGGTCGACACCGGGGAGCTGTTTTTT.

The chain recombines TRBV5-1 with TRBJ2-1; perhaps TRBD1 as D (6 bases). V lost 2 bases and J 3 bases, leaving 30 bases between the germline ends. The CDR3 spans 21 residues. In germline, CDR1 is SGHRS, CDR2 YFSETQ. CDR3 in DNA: TGCGCCAGCAGCTTATCTACAGGGACGTCTGTCGGGCGACCAAACTACAATGAGCAGTTCTTC. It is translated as CASSLSTGTSVGRPNYNEQFF.